A selection of T cell receptor beta chains follows, all from one sample in a study of technical replicates of blood from several donors. Sequencing used immunoSEQ multiplex PCR; TCRdb keeps in-frame clones, though not all of them. The profile covers 79,000 or so clones, with about 96% appearing a single time and roughly 0.34% taken by the ten largest. The sample comprised T cells isolated from PBMCs. Receptors originate from a human donor in good health. Each CDR3 is given with its conserved first and last residue. D genes are given only for firm matches. Some rows mark clone size as missing; the rest say once, few, many or name a class of expanded clone.

J: TRBJ2-1; D: -; V: TRBV28; size: -; CDR3: CASSLSRPLSNEQFF; DNA: TGTGCCAGCAGTTTAAGCAGGCCCCTCAGCAATGAGCAGTTCTTC
J: TRBJ1-4; D: TRBD1; V: TRBV2; size: -; CDR3: CASDRENEKLFF; DNA: TGTGCCAGCGACAGGGAGAATGAAAAACTGTTTTTT
J: TRBJ1-1; D: TRBD1; V: TRBV11-3; size: -; CDR3: CASSLGDRGHTEAFF; DNA: TGTGCCAGCAGCTTAGGGGACAGGGGGCACACTGAAGCTTTCTTT
J: TRBJ2-1; D: TRBD1; V: TRBV18; size: -; CDR3: CASSPGTGYEQFF; DNA: TGTGCCAGCTCACCTGGGACAGGCTATGAGCAGTTCTTC
J: TRBJ1-3; D: -; V: TRBV7-9; size: few; CDR3: CASRIGANSGNTIYF; DNA: TGTGCCAGCAGGATAGGGGCGAACTCTGGAAACACCATATATTTT
J: TRBJ2-5; D: -; V: TRBV7-2; size: -; CDR3: CASSPGFEGETQYF; DNA: TGTGCCAGCAGCCCCGGCTTTGAGGGTGAGACCCAGTACTTC
J: TRBJ2-3; D: -; V: TRBV10-3; size: -; CDR3: CAMRNRQSTDTQYF; DNA: TGTGCCATGAGGAACCGACAGAGCACAGATACGCAGTATTTT
J: TRBJ2-3; D: TRBD2; V: TRBV5-4; size: -; CDR3: CASSPQAGRSDTQYF; DNA: TGTGCCAGCAGCCCCCAAGCGGGGAGGTCAGATACGCAGTATTTT
J: TRBJ1-4; D: -; V: TRBV9; size: -; CDR3: CASSVSGSPTNEKLFF; DNA: TGTGCCAGCAGCGTGTCAGGGTCACCGACTAATGAAAAACTGTTTTTT
J: TRBJ2-7; D: -; V: TRBV6-5; size: -; CDR3: CASSTLGLTYEQYF; DNA: TGTGCCAGCAGCACACTAGGACTTACCTACGAGCAGTACTTC
J: TRBJ1-2; D: -; V: TRBV2; size: -; CDR3: CASHSPNYGYTF; DNA: TGTGCCAGCCACTCCCCTAACTATGGCTACACCTTC
J: TRBJ2-7; D: TRBD2; V: TRBV27; size: -; CDR3: CASSSIPLLISGRDEQYF; DNA: TGTGCCAGCAGTTCAATACCCCTTCTCATTAGCGGGAGGGACGAGCAGTACTTC
J: TRBJ2-1; D: TRBD1; V: TRBV18; size: -; CDR3: CASSPRWTGNERDEQFF; DNA: TGTGCCAGCTCACCGAGATGGACAGGGAATGAGAGGGATGAGCAGTTCTTC
J: TRBJ1-1; D: -; V: TRBV29-1; size: -; CDR3: CSVEDYPQAFF; DNA: TGCAGCGTTGAAGACTACCCCCAAGCTTTCTTT
J: TRBJ1-2; D: TRBD1; V: TRBV6-4; size: few; CDR3: CASSDSDRGQGYTF; DNA: TGTGCCAGCAGTGACTCTGACAGGGGGCAGGGCTACACCTTC
J: TRBJ2-3; D: TRBD2; V: TRBV7-8; size: -; CDR3: CASSPISGYYADTQYF; DNA: TGTGCCAGCAGCCCCATTAGCGGGTATTACGCAGATACGCAGTATTTT
J: TRBJ2-2; D: TRBD1; V: TRBV2; size: -; CDR3: CASSLTGGDTGELFF; DNA: TGTGCCAGCAGCCTAACAGGGGGCGACACCGGGGAGCTGTTTTTT
J: TRBJ1-5; D: TRBD1; V: TRBV10-3; size: -; CDR3: CAISQDRDGQPQHF; DNA: TGTGCCATCAGTCAAGACAGGGATGGTCAGCCCCAGCATTTT
J: TRBJ2-5; D: TRBD2; V: TRBV30; size: -; CDR3: CAWSFGLAGNQETQYF; DNA: TGTGCCTGGAGTTTCGGACTAGCGGGGAACCAAGAGACCCAGTACTTC
J: TRBJ2-7; D: -; V: TRBV4-1; size: -; CDR3: CASSPGGNEQYF; DNA: TGCGCCAGCAGCCCAGGGGGGAACGAGCAGTACTTC
J: TRBJ1-5; D: TRBD1; V: TRBV5-6; size: -; CDR3: CASSLAPTGGETQHF; DNA: TGTGCCAGCAGCTTGGCCCCTACAGGGGGCGAGACCCAGCATTTT
J: TRBJ2-1; D: TRBD1; V: TRBV6-6; size: -; CDR3: CASSYTTGAYNEQFF; DNA: TGTGCCAGCAGTTACACCACAGGGGCGTACAATGAGCAGTTCTTC
J: TRBJ2-6; D: TRBD1; V: TRBV7-3; size: once; CDR3: CASSSTGAGANVLTF; DNA: TGTGCCAGCAGCTCCACAGGGGCTGGGGCCAACGTCCTGACTTTC
J: TRBJ2-5; D: -; V: TRBV5-6; size: -; CDR3: CASSFETSSETQYF; DNA: TGTGCCAGCAGCTTCGAAACTAGTAGCGAGACCCAGTACTTC
J: TRBJ1-4; D: TRBD1; V: TRBV5-1; size: -; CDR3: CASSSTGGGEKLFF; DNA: TGCGCCAGCAGCTCGACAGGGGGAGGTGAAAAACTGTTTTTT
J: TRBJ1-2; D: -; V: TRBV25-1; size: -; CDR3: CASSRGWDYGYTF; DNA: TGTGCCAGCAGCAGGGGTTGGGACTATGGCTACACCTTC
J: TRBJ2-1; D: -; V: TRBV6-6; size: -; CDR3: CASNLAHYNEQFF; DNA: TGTGCCAGCAATCTAGCCCATTACAATGAGCAGTTCTTC
J: TRBJ2-7; D: -; V: TRBV11-2; size: -; CDR3: CASSLKRPGGEQYF; DNA: TGTGCCAGCAGCCTAAAACGGCCTGGCGGCGAGCAGTACTTC
J: TRBJ2-1; D: -; V: TRBV11-2; size: -; CDR3: CASSLDRYNEQFF; DNA: TGTGCCAGCAGCTTAGACCGCTACAATGAGCAGTTCTTC